Listed here are 15 T cell receptor beta chains from one sample, sequenced in a study of T cell responses to AZD1222 COVID-19 vaccine (dated by TCRdb to about 2021). The intended sense of this specimen's time point label: baseline before first vaccination. The sample's treatment or condition label, in plain terms: meningococcal conjugate vaccine given as trial control. Library method: the immunoSEQ multiplex PCR assay. Entries here come from immuneACCESS through TCRdb and include only in-frame sequences with V and J called. Some clones fail to appear in such tables; in the studies checked, an unresolved V gene covers under half of the shortfall, and the cause of the remainder is unknown. This sample is represented by about 120,000 clones; approximately 83% of them were singletons. Roughly 3.9% of the sample is taken by the ten largest. The sequences come from peripheral blood, collected on day 0 of MenACWY control vaccination. These receptors were collected from an adult in good health.

V usage is TRBV18 and J usage is TRBJ1-1; no definite D call. Germline-derived CDR1 and CDR2 are KGHSH and LQKENI. Trimming cost V 4 bases and J 0 bases, with 6 bases left between them. The CDR3 runs to 13 residues. The CDR3 sequence is CASSRGLNTEAFF. Written as DNA, the CDR3 is TGTGCCAGCTCACGCGGCCTGAACACTGAAGCTTTCTTT.

The gene calls are TRBV4-3 and TRBJ2-4, with unresolved D. The CDR3 contains 15 residues. The V end lost 1 base, the J end lost 6 bases, and 13 bases lay between the germline ends. CDR1 and CDR2 (germline): LGHNA, YSLEER. CDR3 DNA: TGCGCCAGCAGCCAAGGGGCCCAGTCAGTAAACATTCAGTACTTC. Encoded protein: CASSQGAQSVNIQYF.

The chain recombines TRBV18 with TRBJ1-1; D gene uncertain. The CDR3 consists of 13 residues. Trimming took off 3 bases at V and 1 base at J, with 6 bases between the two ends. Germline-derived CDR1 and CDR2 are KGHSH and LQKENI. CDR3 DNA: TGTGCCAGCTCACCGACACAGAACACTGAAGCTTTCTTT. Translated, it gives CASSPTQNTEAFF.

The chain uses TRBV18 and TRBJ2-2; D not certain. Trimming took 6 bases from V and 1 from J, leaving 9 bases between them. CDR1 is KGHSH and CDR2 is LQKENI in the germline V gene. The CDR3 runs to 14 residues. CDR3 sequence: CASSRTENTGELFF. In DNA, the CDR3 is TGTGCCAGCTCGAGGACGGAGAACACCGGGGAGCTGTTTTTT.

This clone occurred once. The DNA of the CDR3 is TGTGCCAGCAGCGTCCGGGACCAGAACACCGGGGAGCTGTTTTTT. Residues: CASSVRDQNTGELFF. The chain joins TRBV9 to TRBJ2-2; D could derive from TRBD1 or TRBD2 (5 bases each). V was pared by 2 bases and J by 1 base, with 9 bases between. The length of the CDR3 is 15 residues. Germline lookup yields CDR1 SGDLS and CDR2 YYNGEE.

The rearrangement uses TRBV5-1 and TRBJ1-6, with TRBD1 matching over 7 bases. The CDR3 is 14 residues long. CDR1 SGHRS and CDR2 YFSETQ come from the germline V gene. The V gene end was trimmed by 4 bases and the J gene end by 7 bases; junction bases not matched to a gene: 5. The CDR3, as DNA: TGCGCCAGCAGCCACACAGGGGAAAATTCACCCCTCCACTTT. This codes for CASSHTGENSPLHF.

V is TRBV3-1 (or the pseudogene TRBV3-2) and J is TRBJ2-2; unclear D gene. The germline V gene has CDR1 LGHDT and CDR2 YNNKEL (reference sequence). V lost 9 bases, J lost 1 base, and 12 bases lay in between. This CDR3 has 14 residues. This CDR3 reads CASRPRENTGELFF. The CDR3 coding sequence is TGTGCCAGTCGGCCCCGCGAGAACACCGGGGAGCTGTTTTTT.

This clone was seen more than once but under ten times. CDR3 loop: CASSLIGGGNYGYTF. For the CDR3, the DNA is TGTGCCAGCAGTTTAATCGGGGGGGGTAACTATGGCTACACCTTC. The V call is TRBV28, the J call TRBJ1-2, with D tentatively TRBD1 (5 bases). The V and J ends lost 2 bases and 1 base respectively, with 11 bases between them. This CDR3 spans 15 amino acids. Germline assignment: CDR1 MDHEN and CDR2 SYDVKM.

The chain joins TRBV4-2 to TRBJ2-2; 7 nucleotides match TRBD2. CDR3 length: 17 residues. Trimming cost V 1 base and J 2 bases; bases outside gene matches: 7. Germline V gene data show CDR1 as LGHNA and CDR2 as YNFKEQ. CDR3 residues: CASSQASSGANTGELFF. The CDR3 DNA is TGTGCCAGCAGCCAAGCTTCAAGCGGGGCAAACACCGGGGAGCTGTTTTTT.

This rearrangement joins TRBV9 to TRBJ1-4; D not certain. The V end was cut by 3 bases, the J end by 7 bases, with 10 bases between. Germline lookup yields CDR1 SGDLS and CDR2 YYNGEE. The CDR3 totals 13 residues. CDR3 in amino acids: CASSAPEGEKLFF. In DNA, the CDR3 is TGTGCCAGCAGCGCCCCCGAGGGTGAAAAACTGTTTTTT.

As concerns this clone: One end of the junction is discordant with germline, which a read error may explain. J is TRBJ1-3 and V is TRBV7-9; the D is unclear. CDR1 is SEHNR, CDR2 FQNEAQ, per germline (reference sequence). The CDR3 spans 8 residues. The CDR3: CASGDGLF. CDR3 sequence (DNA): TGTGCCAGCGGGGATGGACTCTTC.

V usage is TRBV3-1 (or the pseudogene TRBV3-2) and J usage is TRBJ1-4; 10 bases map to TRBD1. Germline assignment: CDR1 LGHDT and CDR2 YNNKEL (reference sequence). The CDR3 covers 14 residues. J gave up 8 bases and V 4 bases, and 4 bases lay outside the gene matches. As DNA, the CDR3 is TGTGCCAGCAGCCTACGACAGGGGGCCGAAAAACTGTTTTTT. Protein: CASSLRQGAEKLFF.

This chain connects TRBV28 to TRBJ1-4; 11 nucleotides match TRBD1. After removal of 6 bases from V and 4 bases from J, the junction contained 7 bases not matched to a gene. Per germline, CDR1 MDHEN and CDR2 SYDVKM. The CDR3 spans 16 residues. CDR3: CASSPGTGGRNEKLFF. Here the CDR3 DNA reads TGTGCCAGCAGCCCAGGGACAGGGGGGCGTAATGAAAAACTGTTTTTT.

This clone was detected once. The rearrangement joins TRBV5-8 to TRBJ2-1; TRBD1 agrees at 12 bases. CDR3 size: 15 residues. The germline CDR1 and CDR2 sequences are SGHTS and YDEGEE. After removal of 4 bases from V and 5 bases from J, the junction contained 4 bases not matched to a gene. DNA of the CDR3: TGTGCCAGCAGCATCCGGGACAGGGGGCACAATGAGCAGTTCTTC. Its translation is CASSIRDRGHNEQFF.

The chain has TRBV6-6 and TRBJ2-1; 7 nucleotides align to TRBD2. The CDR3 is 14 residues long. The V segment lost 0 bases and the J segment 8 bases; nucleotides outside the gene matches: 4. Germline V CDR1 and CDR2: MNHNY, SVGAGI (reference sequence). CDR3 nucleotide sequence: TGTGCCAGCAGTTACTCCGGGGGGACCGATGAGCAGTTCTTC. It encodes CASSYSGGTDEQFF.